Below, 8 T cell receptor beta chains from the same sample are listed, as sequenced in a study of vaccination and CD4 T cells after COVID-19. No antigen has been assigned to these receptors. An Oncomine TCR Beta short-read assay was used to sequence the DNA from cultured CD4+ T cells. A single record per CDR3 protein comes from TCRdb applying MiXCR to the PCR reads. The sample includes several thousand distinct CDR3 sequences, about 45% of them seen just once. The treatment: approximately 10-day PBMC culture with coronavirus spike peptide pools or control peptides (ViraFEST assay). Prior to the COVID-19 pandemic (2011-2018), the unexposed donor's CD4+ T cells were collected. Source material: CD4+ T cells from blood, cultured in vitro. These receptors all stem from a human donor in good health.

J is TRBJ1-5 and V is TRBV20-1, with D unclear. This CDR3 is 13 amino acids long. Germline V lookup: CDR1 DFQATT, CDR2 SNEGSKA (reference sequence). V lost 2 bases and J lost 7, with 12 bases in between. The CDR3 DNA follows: TGCAGTGCTAGAATCGCTTCTGGCCAGCCCCAGCATTTT. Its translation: CSARIASGQPQHF.

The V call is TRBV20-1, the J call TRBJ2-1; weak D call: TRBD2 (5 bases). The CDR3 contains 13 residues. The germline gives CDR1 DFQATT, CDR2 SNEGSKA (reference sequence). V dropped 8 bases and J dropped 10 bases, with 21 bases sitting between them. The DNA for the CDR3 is TGCAGTTCAAATTCCCTCTGGGAGAGAGAGCAGTTCTTC. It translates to CSSNSLWEREQFF.

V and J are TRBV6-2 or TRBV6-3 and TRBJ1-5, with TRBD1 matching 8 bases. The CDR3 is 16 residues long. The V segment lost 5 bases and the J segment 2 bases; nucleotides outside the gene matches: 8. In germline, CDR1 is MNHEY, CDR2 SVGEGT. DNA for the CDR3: TGTGCCAGCAGTGCCTTGACAGGGGATGGCAATCAGCCCCAGCATTTT. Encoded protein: CASSALTGDGNQPQHF.

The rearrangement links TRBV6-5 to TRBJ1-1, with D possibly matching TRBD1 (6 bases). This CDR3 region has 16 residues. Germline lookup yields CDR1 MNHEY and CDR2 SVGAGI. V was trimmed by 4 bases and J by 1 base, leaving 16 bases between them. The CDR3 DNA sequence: TGTGCCAGCAGTTGGTACAGGGCCCTCGGGAACACTGAAGCTTTCTTT. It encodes CASSWYRALGNTEAFF.

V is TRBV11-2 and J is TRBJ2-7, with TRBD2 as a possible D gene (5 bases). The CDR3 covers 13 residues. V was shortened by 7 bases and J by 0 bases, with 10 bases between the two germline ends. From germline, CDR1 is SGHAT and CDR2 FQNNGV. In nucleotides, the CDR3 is TGTGCCAGCACCAGGACTCGCTCCTACGAGCAGTACTTC. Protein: CASTRTRSYEQYF.

The CDR3 nucleotides are TGTGCCAGCAGTTACCCTAATTTACAGAAGTCTATCGACAATGAGCAGTTCTTC. Its translation: CASSYPNLQKSIDNEQFF. The chain employs TRBV6-2 or TRBV6-3 and TRBJ2-1; unclear D gene. The CDR3 totals 18 residues. Germline CDR1 MNHEY, CDR2 SVGEGT. The V gene lost 2 bases and the J gene lost 5 bases, with 22 bases spanning the gap.

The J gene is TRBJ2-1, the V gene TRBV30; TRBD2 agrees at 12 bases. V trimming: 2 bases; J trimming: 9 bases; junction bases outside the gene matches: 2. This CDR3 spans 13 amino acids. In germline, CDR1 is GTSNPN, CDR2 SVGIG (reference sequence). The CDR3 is CAWSSGLAGEQFF. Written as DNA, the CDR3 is TGTGCCTGGAGTTCGGGACTAGCGGGTGAGCAGTTCTTC. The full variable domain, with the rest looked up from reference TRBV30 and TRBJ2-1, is SQTIHQWPATLVQPVGSPLSLECTVEGTSNPNLYWYRQAAGRGLQLLFYSVGIGQISSEVPQNLSASRPQDRQFILSSKKLLLSDSGFYLCAWSSGLAGEQFFGPGTRLTVL.

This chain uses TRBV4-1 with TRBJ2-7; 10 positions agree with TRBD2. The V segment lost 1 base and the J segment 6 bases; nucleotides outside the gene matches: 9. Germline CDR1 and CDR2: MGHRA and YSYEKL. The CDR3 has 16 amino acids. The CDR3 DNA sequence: TGCGCCAGCAGCCAAGTAAGCGGGAGGGTTCGCGGCGAGCAGTACTTC. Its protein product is CASSQVSGRVRGEQYF.